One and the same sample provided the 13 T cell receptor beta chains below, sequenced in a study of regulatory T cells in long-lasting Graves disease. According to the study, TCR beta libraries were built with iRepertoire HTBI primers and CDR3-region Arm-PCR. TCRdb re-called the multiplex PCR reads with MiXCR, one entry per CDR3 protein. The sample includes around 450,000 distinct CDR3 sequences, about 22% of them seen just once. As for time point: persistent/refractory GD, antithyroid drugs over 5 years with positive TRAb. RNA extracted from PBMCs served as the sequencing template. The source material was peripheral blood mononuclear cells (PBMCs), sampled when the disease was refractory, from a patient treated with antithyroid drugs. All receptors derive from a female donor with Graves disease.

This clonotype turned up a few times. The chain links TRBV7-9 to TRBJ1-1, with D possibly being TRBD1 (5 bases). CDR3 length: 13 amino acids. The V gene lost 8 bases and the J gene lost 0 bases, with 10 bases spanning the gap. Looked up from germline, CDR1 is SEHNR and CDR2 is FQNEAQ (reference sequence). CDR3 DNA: TGTGCCAGCCAAGGGGAGGTGAACACTGAAGCTTTCTTT. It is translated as CASQGEVNTEAFF.

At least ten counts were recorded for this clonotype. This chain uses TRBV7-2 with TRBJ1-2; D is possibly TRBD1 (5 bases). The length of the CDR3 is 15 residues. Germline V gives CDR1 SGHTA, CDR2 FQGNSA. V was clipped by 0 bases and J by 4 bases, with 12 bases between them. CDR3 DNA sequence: TGTGCCAGCAGCTTAGCGTTGGGGGAGATCTATGGCTACACCTTC. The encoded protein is CASSLALGEIYGYTF.

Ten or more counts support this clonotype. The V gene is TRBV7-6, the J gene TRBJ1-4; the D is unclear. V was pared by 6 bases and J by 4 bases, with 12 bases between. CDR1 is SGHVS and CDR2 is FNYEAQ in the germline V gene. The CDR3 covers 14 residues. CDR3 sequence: CASRPGPLNEKLFF. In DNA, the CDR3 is TGTGCCAGCAGGCCCGGGCCACTTAATGAAAAACTGTTTTTT.

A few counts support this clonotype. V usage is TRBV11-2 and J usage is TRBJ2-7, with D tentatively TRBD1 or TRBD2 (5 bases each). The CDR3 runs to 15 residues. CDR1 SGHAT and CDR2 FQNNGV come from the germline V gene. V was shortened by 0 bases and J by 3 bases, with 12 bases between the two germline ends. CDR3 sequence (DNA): TGTGCCAGCAGCTTAGAGGGACCTGGACACTACGAGCAGTACTTC. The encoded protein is CASSLEGPGHYEQYF.

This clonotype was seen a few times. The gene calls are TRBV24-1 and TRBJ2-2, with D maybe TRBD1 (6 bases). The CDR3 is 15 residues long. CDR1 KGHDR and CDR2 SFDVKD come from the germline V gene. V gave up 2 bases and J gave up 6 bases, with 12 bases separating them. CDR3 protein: CATSDWLQGAGELFF. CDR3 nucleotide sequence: TGTGCCACCAGTGATTGGTTACAGGGTGCCGGGGAGCTGTTTTTT.

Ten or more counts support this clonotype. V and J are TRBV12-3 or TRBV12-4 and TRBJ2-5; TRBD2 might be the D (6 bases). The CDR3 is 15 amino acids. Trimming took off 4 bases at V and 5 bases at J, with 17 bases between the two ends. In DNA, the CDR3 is TGTGCCAGCAGTTCACGGGACTGGCGGTCGGAGACCCAGTACTTC. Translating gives CASSSRDWRSETQYF.

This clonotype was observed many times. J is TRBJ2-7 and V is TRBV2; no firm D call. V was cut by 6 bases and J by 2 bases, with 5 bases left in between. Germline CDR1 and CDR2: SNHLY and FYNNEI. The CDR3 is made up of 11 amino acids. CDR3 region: CASRETYEQYF. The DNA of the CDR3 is TGTGCCAGCAGGGAAACCTACGAGCAGTACTTC. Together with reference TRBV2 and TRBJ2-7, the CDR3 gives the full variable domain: EPEVTQTPSHQVTQMGQEVILRCVPISNHLYFYWYRQILGQKVEFLVSFYNNEISEKSEIFDDQFSVERPDGSNFTLKIRSTKLEDSAMYFCASRETYEQYFGPGTRLTVT.

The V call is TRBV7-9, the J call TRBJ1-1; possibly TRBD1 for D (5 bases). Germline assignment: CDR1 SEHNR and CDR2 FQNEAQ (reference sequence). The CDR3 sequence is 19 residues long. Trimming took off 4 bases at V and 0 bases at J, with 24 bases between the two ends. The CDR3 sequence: CASSSPKYGAGRMNTEAFF. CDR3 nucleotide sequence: TGTGCCAGCAGCTCCCCCAAATACGGAGCGGGACGGATGAACACTGAAGCTTTCTTT.

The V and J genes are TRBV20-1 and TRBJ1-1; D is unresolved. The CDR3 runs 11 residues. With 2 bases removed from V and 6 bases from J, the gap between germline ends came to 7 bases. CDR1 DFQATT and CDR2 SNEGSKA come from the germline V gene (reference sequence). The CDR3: CSARNGPEAFF. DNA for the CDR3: TGCAGTGCTAGAAACGGCCCTGAAGCTTTCTTT.

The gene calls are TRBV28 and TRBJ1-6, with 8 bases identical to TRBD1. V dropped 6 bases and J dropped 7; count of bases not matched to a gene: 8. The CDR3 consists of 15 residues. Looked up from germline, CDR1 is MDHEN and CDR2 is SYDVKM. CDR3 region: CASSPSDRVNSPLHF. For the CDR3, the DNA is TGTGCCAGCAGCCCGTCGGACAGGGTAAATTCACCCCTCCACTTT.

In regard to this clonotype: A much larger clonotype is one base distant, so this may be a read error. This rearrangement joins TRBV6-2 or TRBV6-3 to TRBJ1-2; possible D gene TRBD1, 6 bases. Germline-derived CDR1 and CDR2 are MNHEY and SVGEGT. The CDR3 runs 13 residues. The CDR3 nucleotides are TGTACCAGCAGTTACTCTGCCGGGACAAGGTGCACCTTC. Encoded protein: CTSSYSAGTRCTF.

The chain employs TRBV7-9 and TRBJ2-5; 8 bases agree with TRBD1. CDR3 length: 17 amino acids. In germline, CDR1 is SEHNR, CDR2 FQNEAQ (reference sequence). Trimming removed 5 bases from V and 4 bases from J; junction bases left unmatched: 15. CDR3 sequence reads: CASSVGISGGVGETQYF. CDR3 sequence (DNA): TGTGCCAGCAGCGTAGGGATTTCAGGGGGCGTCGGAGAGACCCAGTACTTC.

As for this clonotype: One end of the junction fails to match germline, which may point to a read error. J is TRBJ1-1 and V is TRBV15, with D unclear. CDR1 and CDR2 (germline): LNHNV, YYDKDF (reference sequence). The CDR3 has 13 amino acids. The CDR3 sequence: CAASLGGDTEAFF. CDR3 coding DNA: TGTGCCGCCAGCTTAGGTGGGGACACTGAAGCTTTCTTT.